This is a list of T cell receptor beta chains from one sample in a study of OX40 agonist ivuxolimab in advanced cancers. Produced via immunoSEQ multiplex PCR; TCRdb's table is partial and in-frame only. The table lists 30,000 to 45,000 clones, around three quarters of them singletons, with around 12% in the top ten. Sequencing used CD4+ or CD8+ T cells sorted from blood, obtained in a trial of the OX40 agonist ivuxolimab. These receptors all stem from an adult with an advanced solid tumor such as melanoma, head and neck, liver or kidney cancer. Both conserved end residues are part of each CDR3. D genes are given only for firm matches. Only part of the rows carry a size: once, few, many, or a class if the clone is expanded.

TRBV15	TRBJ2-6	TRBD1	.	CATSRGTGPGANVLTF	TGTGCCACCAGCAGAGGGACAGGGCCTGGGGCCAACGTCCTGACTTTC
TRBV19	TRBJ1-1	.	.	CASSTDRTRQAVWYTEAFF	TGTGCCAGTAGTACGGATCGGACCCGACAGGCCGTTTGGTACACTGAAGCTTTCTTT
TRBV18	TRBJ2-3	.	.	CASTAGTKGMDTQYF	TGTGCCAGCACGGCCGGGACCAAAGGGATGGATACGCAGTATTTT
TRBV19	TRBJ1-3	.	.	CASIPDSSGNTIYF	TGTGCCAGTATCCCCGACAGCTCTGGAAACACCATATATTTT
TRBV5-6	TRBJ2-1	TRBD1	once	CASSLAGTANYNEQFF	TGTGCCAGCAGCTTAGCCGGGACAGCGAACTACAATGAGCAGTTCTTC
TRBV6-4	TRBJ1-2	TRBD1	.	CASSERGGAEPGYTF	TGTGCCAGCAGTGAGAGAGGGGGCGCGGAACCTGGCTACACCTTC
TRBV10-3	TRBJ2-3	TRBD2	.	CAISASGRTDTQYF	TGTGCCATCAGTGCTAGCGGGAGGACAGATACGCAGTATTTT
TRBV4-3	TRBJ1-4	.	.	CASSQGSQGANEKLFF	TGCGCCAGCAGCCAAGGATCCCAGGGCGCTAATGAAAAACTGTTTTTT
TRBV28	TRBJ2-7	TRBD2	.	CASSLVGGRAIVYEQYF	TGTGCCAGCAGTCTAGTGGGCGGGAGGGCGATCGTTTACGAGCAGTACTTC
TRBV18	TRBJ2-7	TRBD2	.	CASSQLAGGPYEQYF	TGTGCCAGCTCACAACTAGCGGGAGGGCCCTACGAGCAGTACTTC
TRBV29-1	TRBJ2-2	TRBD2	.	CSVEDGAGGPPGELFF	TGCAGCGTTGAAGATGGGGCGGGAGGGCCCCCCGGGGAGCTGTTTTTT
TRBV5-4	TRBJ2-7	.	.	CASSLTGGKTYEQYF	TGTGCCAGCAGCTTGACCGGGGGAAAGACCTACGAGCAGTACTTC
TRBV27	TRBJ2-3	.	.	CASSFRGDTQYF	TGTGCCAGCAGTTTCCGGGGAGATACGCAGTATTTT
TRBV5-4	TRBJ2-1	TRBD2	.	CASSLGGLAGHNEQFF	TGTGCCAGCAGCTTGGGGGGACTAGCGGGACACAATGAGCAGTTCTTC
TRBV30	TRBJ2-1	TRBD2	.	CAWSVSSGSHNEQFF	TGTGCCTGGAGTGTGTCTAGCGGGAGCCACAATGAGCAGTTCTTC
TRBV7-2	TRBJ2-7	.	.	CASSQYREVSYEQYF	TGTGCCAGCAGCCAATACAGGGAAGTTTCCTACGAGCAGTACTTC
TRBV7-9	TRBJ1-6	.	few	CASRLAGLADSPLHF	TGTGCCAGCAGGCTAGCGGGGTTGGCGGATTCACCCCTCCACTTT
TRBV5-1	TRBJ2-1	TRBD2	medium-sized	CASSLNGRATNEQFF	TGCGCCAGCAGCTTGAACGGGAGGGCCACCAATGAGCAGTTCTTC
TRBV27	TRBJ1-1	.	.	CASSNSLFLNTEAFF	TGTGCCAGCAGTAACAGCCTCTTCTTGAACACTGAAGCTTTCTTT
TRBV6-5	TRBJ2-2	.	.	CASQRGFPGELFF	TGTGCCAGCCAAAGAGGTTTCCCCGGGGAGCTGTTTTTT
TRBV5-1	TRBJ2-2	TRBD2	.	CASSFSSGSSGELFF	TGCGCCAGCAGCTTCTCTAGCGGGAGTTCCGGGGAGCTGTTTTTT
TRBV6-5	TRBJ1-6	.	.	CASSYGLYGSPLHF	TGTGCCAGCAGTTACGGGCTCTACGGTTCACCCCTCCACTTT
TRBV2	TRBJ2-3	TRBD2	.	CASTTSGSVYTQYF	TGTGCCAGCACCACTAGCGGGAGTGTCTATACGCAGTATTTT
TRBV5-4	TRBJ2-7	.	few	CASSLWSSYEQYF	TGTGCCAGCAGCTTGTGGAGTTCCTACGAGCAGTACTTC
TRBV2	TRBJ2-1	TRBD2	.	CASMVDSAGGNEQFF	TGTGCCAGCATGGTAGACTCAGCGGGAGGCAATGAGCAGTTCTTC
TRBV7-3	TRBJ2-3	.	.	CASSLGGTDTQYF	TGTGCCAGCAGCTTAGGTGGCACAGATACGCAGTATTTT
TRBV18	TRBJ2-2	.	.	CASSPWQQVNTGELFF	TGTGCCAGCTCACCATGGCAGCAGGTGAACACCGGGGAGCTGTTTTTT
TRBV7-6	TRBJ2-3	TRBD2	.	CASSTPGTSSDTQYF	TGTGCCAGCAGCACCCCCGGGACTAGCAGCGATACGCAGTATTTT
TRBV7-9	TRBJ1-2	.	.	CASSSSGVNYGYTF	TGTGCCAGCAGCTCCTCCGGCGTCAACTATGGCTACACCTTC
TRBV5-5	TRBJ2-2	.	once	CASSLPPTGELFF	TGTGCCAGCAGCTTGCCACCGACCGGGGAGCTGTTTTTT
TRBV6-6	TRBJ1-1	.	.	CASSYDRGTEAFF	TGTGCCAGCAGTTACGATCGTGGCACTGAAGCTTTCTTT
TRBV5-1	TRBJ1-5	TRBD1	.	CASSRTGDSNQPQHF	TGCGCCAGCAGCAGGACAGGGGATAGCAATCAGCCCCAGCATTTT
TRBV28	TRBJ2-1	TRBD1	.	CASRPGTAYNEQFF	TGTGCCAGCAGGCCCGGGACAGCTTACAATGAGCAGTTCTTC
TRBV2	TRBJ2-1	.	.	CASRSRGNEQFF	TGTGCCAGCAGGAGCAGGGGCAATGAGCAGTTCTTC
TRBV19	TRBJ2-7	.	few	CASSIGGRYSYEQYF	TGTGCCAGTAGTATAGGCGGACGGTACTCCTACGAGCAGTACTTC
TRBV2	TRBJ1-1	.	.	CASSEGQTITEAFF	TGTGCCAGCAGTGAAGGACAGACAATCACTGAAGCTTTCTTT
TRBV28	TRBJ2-7	TRBD2	.	CASSPGGTSAEQYF	TGTGCCAGCAGTCCGGGGGGGACTAGCGCCGAGCAGTACTTC
TRBV6-5	TRBJ1-1	.	.	CASSEGGFEAFF	TGTGCCAGCTCCGAAGGGGGGTTTGAAGCTTTCTTT
TRBV30	TRBJ2-2	TRBD1	.	CACSGQGGTGELFF	TGTGCCTGCTCAGGACAGGGAGGCACCGGGGAGCTGTTTTTT
TRBV30	TRBJ2-2	TRBD2	.	CAWRGLAGNTGELFF	TGTGCCTGGAGAGGACTAGCGGGGAACACCGGGGAGCTGTTTTTT
TRBV5-1	TRBJ1-1	TRBD1	.	CASSGTGGTEAFF	TGCGCCAGCAGCGGGACAGGAGGGACTGAAGCTTTCTTT
TRBV6-5	TRBJ2-1	.	.	CASSPLGSRNEQFF	TGTGCCAGCAGTCCTCTAGGATCTCGGAATGAGCAGTTCTTC
TRBV7-6	TRBJ2-7	.	.	CASSAQPSSISYEQYF	TGTGCCAGCAGCGCCCAGCCTAGTTCCATATCCTACGAGCAGTACTTC
TRBV2	TRBJ1-1	.	few	CASSGRTMNTEAFF	TGTGCCAGCAGCGGACGGACCATGAACACTGAAGCTTTCTTT
TRBV18	TRBJ2-2	TRBD2	once	CASSPLTSGNTGELFF	TGTGCCAGCTCACCACTAACTAGCGGGAACACCGGGGAGCTGTTTTTT
TRBV28	TRBJ1-5	TRBD1	.	CASGGQINQPQHF	TGTGCCAGCGGGGGACAGATCAATCAGCCCCAGCATTTT
TRBV5-1	TRBJ2-3	TRBD2	.	CASSPGTSRDTQYF	TGCGCCAGCAGCCCTGGGACTAGCCGAGATACGCAGTATTTT
TRBV4-1	TRBJ1-1	.	.	CASSQEVALNTEAFF	TGCGCCAGCAGCCAAGAGGTCGCACTGAACACTGAAGCTTTCTTT
TRBV28	TRBJ2-3	TRBD1	.	CASSLQGRTDTQYF	TGTGCCAGCAGTCTACAGGGGCGCACAGATACGCAGTATTTT
TRBV5-6	TRBJ2-3	.	.	CATSYLGTDTQYF	TGTGCCACCTCATATCTCGGCACAGATACGCAGTATTTT
TRBV19	TRBJ1-5	.	.	CASTPGGKEPQHF	TGTGCCAGTACCCCGGGGGGGAAGGAGCCCCAGCATTTT
TRBV5-4	TRBJ2-1	TRBD1	.	CASSLGNPGQGGNEQFF	TGTGCCAGCAGCTTGGGTAATCCCGGACAGGGGGGCAATGAGCAGTTCTTC
TRBV7-9	TRBJ2-1	TRBD2	.	CASSFSGRGNEQFF	TGTGCCAGCAGCTTCAGCGGGAGGGGGAATGAGCAGTTCTTC
TRBV28	TRBJ2-1	TRBD2	.	CASSLLGGGTLNEQFF	TGTGCCAGCAGTTTATTGGGGGGAGGGACTTTGAATGAGCAGTTCTTC
TRBV7-9	TRBJ2-2	.	.	CASSLISGTGELFF	TGTGCCAGCAGCTTAATTTCAGGCACCGGGGAGCTGTTTTTT